The present entry profiles one TCR beta chain with its context. Its antigen remains unknown. PCR employed 60 Vbeta and 13 Jbeta primers. The protocol was immunoSEQ multiplex PCR, while the TCRdb copy is restricted to in-frame clones and leaves out a portion. The sample contains approximately 110,000 clones, 74% of which appear only once. From germline, CDR1 is MNHEY and CDR2 SVGAGI. V trimming: 2 bases; J trimming: 5 bases; junction bases outside the gene matches: 1. CDR3 size: 14 residues. The data derive from a study of cytomegalovirus exposure and HLA in healthy donors. Study results and limitations: When analyzed later, a missense DCLRE1C variant was found to be linked to TCR beta V- and J-gene trimming.

This clonotype was sampled from a man over 45 in good health and CMV-seropositive. The chain carries TRBV6-5 and TRBJ2-5; 11 bases match TRBD1. The specimen was PBMCs. The CDR3 sequence: CASSYRDRGETQYF. The CDR3 coding sequence is TGTGCCAGCAGTTACCGGGACAGGGGGGAGACCCAGTACTTC.